This T cell receptor beta chain emerged from a study of beta chain features in type 1 diabetes. About the research overall: Regarding age, gender and cell yields, patients proved similar to healthy donors.

TCRB transcripts that were expressed got sequenced, as all of the isolated RNA had been reverse transcribed. This table comes from immunoSEQ multiplex PCR, and its TCRdb copy is limited to in-frame clones, with some not included. The sample yields 620,000 or so clones, about 14% seen once. Notes on the study in general: Naive, central memory and Treg TCRB repertoires seemed to resemble each other more closely in patients than they did in healthy donors.

Concerning this clone: Its antigen remains unidentified.

CDR3 length: 13 residues. Germline-derived CDR1 and CDR2 are SGHAT and FQNNGV. Between the trimmed V and J ends, which lost 5 bases and 4 bases, there was a span of 10 bases. The chain links TRBV11-2 to TRBJ2-3, with D possibly TRBD2 on 5 matching bases. The TCR sequence derives from a man aged 18 to 35 in good health. Specimen: naive CD4+ T cells from blood. The CDR3 region is CASSPSRADTQYF. CDR3 sequence (DNA): TGTGCCAGCAGCCCCTCGAGGGCAGATACGCAGTATTTT.